This TCR beta chain was documented in a study of T cell changes during pregnancy in multiple sclerosis. Germline assignment: CDR1 LNHDA and CDR2 SQIVND (reference sequence). The CDR3 sequence is 15 residues long. V lost 5 bases to trimming and J lost 1 base; unmatched junction nucleotides: 5. The data were produced by immunoSEQ multiplex PCR, yet TCRdb's version contains in-frame clones alone and is incomplete. The profile shows 40,000 to 45,000 clones, just under 95% of them singletons. The receptor was isolated from a female donor with multiple sclerosis, enrolled in a pregnancy study. The sample was CD4+ T cells from peripheral blood mononuclear cells, taken in the third trimester of pregnancy. The rearrangement uses TRBV19 and TRBJ1-2, with TRBD1 matching 9 bases. The CDR3 bases are TGTGCCAGTAGTGTCCCGGGACAGGGTAACTATGGCTACACCTTC. Encoded protein: CASSVPGQGNYGYTF.